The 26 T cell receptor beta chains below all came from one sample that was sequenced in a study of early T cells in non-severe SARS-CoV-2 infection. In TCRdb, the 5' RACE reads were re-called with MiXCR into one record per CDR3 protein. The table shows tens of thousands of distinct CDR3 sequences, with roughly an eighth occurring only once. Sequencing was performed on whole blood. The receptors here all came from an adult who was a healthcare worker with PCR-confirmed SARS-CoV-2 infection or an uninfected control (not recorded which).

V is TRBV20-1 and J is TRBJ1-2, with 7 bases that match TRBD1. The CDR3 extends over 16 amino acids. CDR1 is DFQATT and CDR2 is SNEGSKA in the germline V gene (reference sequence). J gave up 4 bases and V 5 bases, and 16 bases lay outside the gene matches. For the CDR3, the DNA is TGCAGTGCTCGACCTCATCACTCAACAGGGGTCTATGGCTACACCTTC. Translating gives CSARPHHSTGVYGYTF.

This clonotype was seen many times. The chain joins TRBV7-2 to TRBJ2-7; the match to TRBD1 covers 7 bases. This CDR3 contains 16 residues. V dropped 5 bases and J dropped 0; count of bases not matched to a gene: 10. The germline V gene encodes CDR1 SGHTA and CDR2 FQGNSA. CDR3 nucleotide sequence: TGTGCCAGCAGCCATCTTAGGGGGACAGCCTCCTACGAGCAGTACTTC. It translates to CASSHLRGTASYEQYF.

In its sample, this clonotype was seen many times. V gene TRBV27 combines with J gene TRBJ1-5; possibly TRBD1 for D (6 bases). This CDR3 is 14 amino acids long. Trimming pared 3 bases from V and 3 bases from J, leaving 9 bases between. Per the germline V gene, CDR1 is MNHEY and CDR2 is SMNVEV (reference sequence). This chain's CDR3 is CASSLDSPNQPQHF. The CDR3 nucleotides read TGTGCCAGCAGTTTGGACAGCCCCAATCAGCCCCAGCATTTT.

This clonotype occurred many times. The CDR3 DNA sequence: TGCAGCGTTGTTATGAACTATGGCTACACCTTC. Encoded protein: CSVVMNYGYTF. This rearrangement joins TRBV29-1 to TRBJ1-2; D gene uncertain. CDR3 length: 11 residues. Germline values: CDR1 SQVTM, CDR2 ANQGSEA. V lost 4 bases to trimming and J lost 2 bases, with 5 bases between them.

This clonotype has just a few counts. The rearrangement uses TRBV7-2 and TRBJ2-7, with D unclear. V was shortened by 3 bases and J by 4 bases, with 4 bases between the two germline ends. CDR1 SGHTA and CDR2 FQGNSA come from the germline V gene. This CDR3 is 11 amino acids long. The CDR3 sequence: CASSFFYEQYF. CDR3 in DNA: TGTGCCAGCAGCTTTTTTTACGAGCAGTACTTC.

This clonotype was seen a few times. Written as DNA, the CDR3 is TGTGCCAGTAGACAGGGACTAGCGGGACCGACTAGCACAGATACGCAGTATTTT. Translated, it gives CASRQGLAGPTSTDTQYF. The chain links TRBV19 to TRBJ2-3; 13 bases are shared with TRBD2. The CDR3 loop spans 18 amino acids. CDR1 is LNHDA and CDR2 is SQIVND in the germline V gene (reference sequence). V shed 6 bases, J shed 0 bases, and the junction held 9 bases outside the gene matches.

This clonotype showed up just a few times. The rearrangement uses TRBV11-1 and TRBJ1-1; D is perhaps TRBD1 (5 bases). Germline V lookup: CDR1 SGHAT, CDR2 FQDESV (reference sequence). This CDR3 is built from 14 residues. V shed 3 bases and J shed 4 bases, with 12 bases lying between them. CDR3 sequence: CASSLSGGGTEAFF. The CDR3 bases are TGTGCCAGCAGCTTGAGTGGGGGAGGCACTGAAGCTTTCTTT.

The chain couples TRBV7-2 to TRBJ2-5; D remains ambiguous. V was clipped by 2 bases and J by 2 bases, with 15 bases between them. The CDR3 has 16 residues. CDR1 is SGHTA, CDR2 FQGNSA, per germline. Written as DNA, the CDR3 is TGTGCCAGCAGCTTACCCCCATCACGAGATCAAGAGACCCAGTACTTC. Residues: CASSLPPSRDQETQYF.

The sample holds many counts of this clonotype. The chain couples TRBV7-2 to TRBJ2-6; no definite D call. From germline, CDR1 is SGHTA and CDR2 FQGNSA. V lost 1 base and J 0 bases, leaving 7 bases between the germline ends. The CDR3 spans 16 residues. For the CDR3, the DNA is TGTGCCAGCAGCTTAGACAGTTACTCTGGGGCCAACGTCCTGACTTTC. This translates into CASSLDSYSGANVLTF. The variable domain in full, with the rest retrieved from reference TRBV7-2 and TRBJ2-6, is GAGVSQSPSNKVTEKGKDVELRCDPISGHTALYWYRQSLGQGLEFLIYFQGNSAPDKSGLPSDRFSAERTGGSVSTLTIQRTQQEDSAVYLCASSLDSYSGANVLTFGAGSRLTVL.

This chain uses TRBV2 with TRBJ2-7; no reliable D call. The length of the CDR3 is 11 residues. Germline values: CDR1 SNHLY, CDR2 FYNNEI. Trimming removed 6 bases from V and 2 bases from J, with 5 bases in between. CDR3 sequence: CASRMTYEQYF. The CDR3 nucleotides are TGTGCCAGCAGGATGACCTACGAGCAGTACTTC.

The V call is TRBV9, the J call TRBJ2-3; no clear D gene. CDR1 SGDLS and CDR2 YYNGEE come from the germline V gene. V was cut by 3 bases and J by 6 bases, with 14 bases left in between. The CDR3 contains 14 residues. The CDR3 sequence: CASSARARQDTQYF. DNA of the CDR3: TGTGCCAGCAGCGCCCGGGCCCGCCAGGATACGCAGTATTTT.

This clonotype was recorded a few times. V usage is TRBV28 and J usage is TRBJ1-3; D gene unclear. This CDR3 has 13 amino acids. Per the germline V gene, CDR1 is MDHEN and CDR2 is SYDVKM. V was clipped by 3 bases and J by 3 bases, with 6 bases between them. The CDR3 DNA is TGTGCCAGCAGTTTCGGCAGTGGAAACACCATATATTTT. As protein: CASSFGSGNTIYF. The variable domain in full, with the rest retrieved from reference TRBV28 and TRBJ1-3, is DVKVTQSSRYLVKRTGEKVFLECVQDMDHENMFWYRQDPGLGLRLIYFSYDVKMKEKGDIPEGYSVSREKKERFSLILESASTNQTSMYLCASSFGSGNTIYFGEGSWLTVV.

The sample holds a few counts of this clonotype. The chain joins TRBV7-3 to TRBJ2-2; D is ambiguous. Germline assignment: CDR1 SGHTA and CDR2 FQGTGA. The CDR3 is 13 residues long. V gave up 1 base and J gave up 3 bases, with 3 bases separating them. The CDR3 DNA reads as TGTGCCAGCAGCTTAAAGTACACCGGGGAGCTGTTTTTT. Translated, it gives CASSLKYTGELFF.

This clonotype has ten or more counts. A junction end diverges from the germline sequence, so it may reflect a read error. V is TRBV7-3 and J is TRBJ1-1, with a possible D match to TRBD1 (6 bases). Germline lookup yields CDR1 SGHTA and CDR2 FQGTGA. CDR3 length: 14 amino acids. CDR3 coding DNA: TGTGCCAGGAGCTACAGGGCAGAGGACACTGAAGCTTTCTTT. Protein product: CARSYRAEDTEAFF. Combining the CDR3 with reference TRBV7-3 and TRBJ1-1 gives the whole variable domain GAGVSQTPSNKVTEKGKYVELRCDPISGHTALYWYRQSLGQGPEFLIYFQGTGAADDSGLPNDRFFAVRPEGSVSTLKIQRTERGDSAVYLCARSYRAEDTEAFFGQGTRLTVV.

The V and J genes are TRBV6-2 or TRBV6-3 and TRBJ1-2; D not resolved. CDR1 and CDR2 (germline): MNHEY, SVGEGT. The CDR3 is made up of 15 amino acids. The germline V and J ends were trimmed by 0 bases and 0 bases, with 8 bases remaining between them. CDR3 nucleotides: TGTGCCAGCAGTTACTCCCGGGAATCTAACTATGGCTACACCTTC. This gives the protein CASSYSRESNYGYTF.

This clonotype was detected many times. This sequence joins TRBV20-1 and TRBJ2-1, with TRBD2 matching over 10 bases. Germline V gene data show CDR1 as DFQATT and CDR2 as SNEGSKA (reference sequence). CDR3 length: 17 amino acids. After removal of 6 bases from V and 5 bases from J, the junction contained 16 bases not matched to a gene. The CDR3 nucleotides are TGCAGTGCCCCGCCCCGTTTGCTAGCGGGGGACAACAATGAGCAGTTCTTC. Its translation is CSAPPRLLAGDNNEQFF.

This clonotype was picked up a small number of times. In DNA form, the CDR3 reads TGTGCCAGCAGCTTGGGGCAGGACCACGGGCAGAGGGCCGGGGAGCTGTTTTTT. Amino acids: CASSLGQDHGQRAGELFF. The chain uses TRBV5-5 and TRBJ2-2; D is perhaps TRBD2 (5 bases). Trimming removed 0 bases from V and 6 bases from J, with 21 bases in between. There are 18 residues in the CDR3. The germline gives CDR1 SGHKS, CDR2 YYEKEE (reference sequence).

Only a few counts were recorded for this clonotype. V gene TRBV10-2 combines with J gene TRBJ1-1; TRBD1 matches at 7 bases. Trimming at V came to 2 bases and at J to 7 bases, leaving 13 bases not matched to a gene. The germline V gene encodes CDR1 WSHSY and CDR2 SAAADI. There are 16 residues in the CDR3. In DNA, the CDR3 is TGCGCCAGCAGTGAGATTGCGACAGGGCGAGCGGGTGAAGCTTTCTTT. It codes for CASSEIATGRAGEAFF.

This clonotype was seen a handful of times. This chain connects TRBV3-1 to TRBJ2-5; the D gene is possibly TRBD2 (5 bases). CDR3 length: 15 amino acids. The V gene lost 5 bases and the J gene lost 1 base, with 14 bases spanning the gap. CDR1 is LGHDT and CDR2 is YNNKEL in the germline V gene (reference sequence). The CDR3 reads CASSYLVGSQETQYF. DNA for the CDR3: TGTGCCAGCAGCTACTTAGTGGGGAGCCAAGAGACCCAGTACTTC.

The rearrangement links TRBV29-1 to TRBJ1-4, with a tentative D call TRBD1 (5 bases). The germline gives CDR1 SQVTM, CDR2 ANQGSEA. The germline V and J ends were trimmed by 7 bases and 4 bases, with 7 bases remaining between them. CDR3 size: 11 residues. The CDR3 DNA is TGCAGCGCTCAGGGTAATGAAAAACTGTTTTTT. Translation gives CSAQGNEKLFF. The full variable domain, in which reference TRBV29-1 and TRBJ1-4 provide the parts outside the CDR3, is SAVISQKPSRDICQRGTSLTIQCQVDSQVTMMFWYRQQPGQSLTLIATANQGSEATYESGFVIDKFPISRPNLTFSTLTVSNMSPEDSSIYLCSAQGNEKLFFGSGTQLSVL.

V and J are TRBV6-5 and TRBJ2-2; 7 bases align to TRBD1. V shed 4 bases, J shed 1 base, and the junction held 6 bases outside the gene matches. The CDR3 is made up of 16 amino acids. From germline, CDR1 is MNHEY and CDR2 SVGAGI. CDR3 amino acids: CASSLAGQVNTGELFF. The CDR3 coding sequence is TGTGCCAGCAGTTTAGCCGGACAGGTGAACACCGGGGAGCTGTTTTTT.

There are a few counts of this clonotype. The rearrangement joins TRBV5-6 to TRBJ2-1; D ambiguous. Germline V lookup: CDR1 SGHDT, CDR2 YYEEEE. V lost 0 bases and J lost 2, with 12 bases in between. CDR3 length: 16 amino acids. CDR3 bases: TGTGCCAGCAGCTTGGCCCGGGCCCTTGCCTACAATGAGCAGTTCTTC. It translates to CASSLARALAYNEQFF.

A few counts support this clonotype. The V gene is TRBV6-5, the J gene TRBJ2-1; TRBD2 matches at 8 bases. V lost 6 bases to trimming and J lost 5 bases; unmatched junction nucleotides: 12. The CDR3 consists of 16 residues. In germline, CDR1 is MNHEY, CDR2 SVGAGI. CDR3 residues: CASSPRQAGVDNEQFF. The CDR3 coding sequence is TGTGCCAGCAGCCCTCGCCAAGCGGGAGTTGACAATGAGCAGTTCTTC.

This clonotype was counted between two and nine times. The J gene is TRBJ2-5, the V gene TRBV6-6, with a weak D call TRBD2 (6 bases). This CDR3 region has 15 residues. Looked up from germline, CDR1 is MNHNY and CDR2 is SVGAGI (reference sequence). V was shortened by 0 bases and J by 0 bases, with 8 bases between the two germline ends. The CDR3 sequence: CASSYSGGNQETQYF. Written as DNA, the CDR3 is TGTGCCAGCAGTTACTCGGGAGGAAACCAAGAGACCCAGTACTTC.

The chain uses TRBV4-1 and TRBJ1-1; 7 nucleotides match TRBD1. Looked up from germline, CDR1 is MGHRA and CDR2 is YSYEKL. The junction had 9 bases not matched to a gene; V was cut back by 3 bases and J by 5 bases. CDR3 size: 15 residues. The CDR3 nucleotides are TGCGCCAGCAGCCATCCCCTCAGGGGGTGGACTGAAGCTTTCTTT. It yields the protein CASSHPLRGWTEAFF.

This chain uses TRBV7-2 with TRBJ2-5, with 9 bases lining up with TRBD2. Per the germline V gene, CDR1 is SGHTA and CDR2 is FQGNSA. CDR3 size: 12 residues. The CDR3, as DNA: TGTGCGGCGGGGGGGGCGATGGAGACCCAGTACTTC. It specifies CAAGGAMETQYF.